Listed here is a single T cell receptor (beta chain). Produced via immunoSEQ multiplex PCR; TCRdb's table is partial and in-frame only. This sample has a few hundred thousand clones, with around 84% found just once. This sample is drawn from a study of blood T cell repertoires in COVID-19. Germline assignment: CDR1 MNHEY and CDR2 SVGAGI. V was clipped by 6 bases and J by 3 bases; unmatched bases: 9. The CDR3 extends over 15 amino acids. The clonotype originates from a woman aged 55 to 70 who had recovered from COVID-19. The sequencing input was peripheral blood. J is TRBJ1-1 and V is TRBV6-5; 8 bases align to TRBD1. The CDR3 region has the DNA TGTGCCAGCAGCGGACCCGGACAGGGTCACACTGAAGCTTTCTTT. Translation gives CASSGPGQGHTEAFF.